Presented here are 29 T cell receptor beta chains from one specimen sequenced in a study of blood T cell repertoires in COVID-19. Sequenced by immunoSEQ multiplex PCR; TCRdb stores in-frame clones only, minus some. Here the sample spans a few hundred thousand clones, about 87% being singletons. Source material: peripheral blood. The receptors were gathered from a woman younger than 45 with COVID-19, enrolled during active disease.

The chain uses TRBV5-5 and TRBJ2-6, with 14 bases fitting TRBD2. The CDR3 spans 18 residues. V gave up 4 bases and J gave up 4 bases; unmatched junction bases: 7. CDR1 is SGHKS and CDR2 is YYEKEE in the germline V gene (reference sequence). The CDR3 bases are TGTGCCAGCAGCGTGACTAGCGGGAGGGCCCTAGGGGCCAACGTCCTGACTTTC. As protein: CASSVTSGRALGANVLTF.

The chain employs TRBV6-5 and TRBJ2-1; D perhaps matches TRBD1 (5 bases). Trimming pared 0 bases from V and 0 bases from J, leaving 9 bases between. From germline, CDR1 is MNHEY and CDR2 SVGAGI. CDR3 length equals 16 residues. DNA of the CDR3: TGTGCCAGCAGTTACTCAGGACAAAGCTCCTACAATGAGCAGTTCTTC. It yields the protein CASSYSGQSSYNEQFF.

The J gene is TRBJ1-6, the V gene TRBV4-2; D gene ambiguous. V lost 1 base to trimming and J lost 5 bases, with 6 bases between them. Germline lookup yields CDR1 LGHNA and CDR2 YNFKEQ. The length of the CDR3 is 14 residues. DNA for the CDR3: TGTGCCAGCAGCCAAGGACTTGATAATTCACCCCTCCACTTT. As protein: CASSQGLDNSPLHF.

The CDR3 bases are TGCGCCAGCAGACAGGGAGTCGGCACTGAAGCTTTCTTT. The encoded protein is CASRQGVGTEAFF. The genes are TRBV10-1 and TRBJ1-1; D perhaps matches TRBD1 (6 bases). Per the germline V gene, CDR1 is WNHNN and CDR2 is SYGVQD (reference sequence). This CDR3 is 13 amino acids long. Trimming left V 6 bases short and J 4 bases short, with 12 bases between.

The rearrangement links TRBV19 to TRBJ1-5; TRBD1 is a possible D gene (6 bases). CDR1 is LNHDA and CDR2 is SQIVND in the germline V gene (reference sequence). Deletions cut 1 base from V and 2 bases from J, with 12 bases between. The CDR3 is 16 amino acids. DNA for the CDR3: TGTGCCAGTAGTATAGTTTTCCCAGGGGGCAATCAGCCCCAGCATTTT. It codes for CASSIVFPGGNQPQHF. Variable domain in full (rest from reference TRBV19 and TRBJ1-5): DGGITQSPKYLFRKEGQNVTLSCEQNLNHDAMYWYRQDPGQGLRLIYYSQIVNDFQKGDIAEGYSVSREKKESFPLTVTSAQKNPTAFYLCASSIVFPGGNQPQHFGDGTRLSIL.

This clone was observed a handful of times. This sequence joins TRBV7-9 and TRBJ2-1, with D uncertain. This CDR3 is 13 amino acids long. Trimming pared 1 base from V and 3 bases from J, leaving 4 bases between. Germline loops: CDR1 SEHNR, CDR2 FQNEAQ (reference sequence). CDR3 sequence (DNA): TGTGCCAGCAGCTTAGAGAGCTACAATGAGCAGTTCTTC. It encodes CASSLESYNEQFF.

This rearrangement joins TRBV5-8 to TRBJ2-2; D gene ambiguous. The V gene's germline CDR1 is SGHTS and CDR2 YDEGEE. The CDR3 is made up of 13 amino acids. V lost 2 bases, J lost 5 bases, and 7 bases lay in between. In DNA form, the CDR3 reads TGTGCCAGCAGCTTTCCCGTGACCGGGGAGCTGTTTTTT. This encodes CASSFPVTGELFF.

This chain connects TRBV6-5 to TRBJ2-1, with 8 bases lining up with TRBD2. The ends lost 6 bases at V and 7 bases at J; junction bases unmatched: 2. The CDR3 consists of 12 residues. The V gene's germline CDR1 is MNHEY and CDR2 SVGAGI. CDR3 in DNA: TGTGCCAGCAGCTCGGGGGGGAATGAGCAGTTCTTC. Translated: CASSSGGNEQFF.

This chain joins TRBV11-2 and TRBJ2-3; 9 bases are shared with TRBD1. Germline V gene sequence: CDR1 SGHAT, CDR2 FQNNGV. The CDR3 has 15 amino acids. After removal of 5 bases from V and 4 bases from J, the junction contained 7 bases not matched to a gene. CDR3 residues: CASSINRGRADTQYF. In nucleotides, the CDR3 is TGTGCCAGCAGCATAAACAGGGGGCGGGCAGATACGCAGTATTTT.

V gene TRBV4-2 combines with J gene TRBJ2-7, with D unresolved. CDR1 is LGHNA, CDR2 YNFKEQ, per germline. The CDR3 has 14 amino acids. V lost 4 bases to trimming and J lost 7 bases, with 17 bases between them. This CDR3 is CASSPFSVPREQYF. The CDR3 bases are TGTGCCAGCAGCCCGTTTAGTGTTCCTAGGGAGCAGTACTTC.

The CDR3 is CAISEGRLADRKNIQYF. The CDR3 DNA is TGTGCCATCAGTGAGGGAAGACTAGCGGACCGCAAAAACATTCAGTACTTC. The chain links TRBV10-3 to TRBJ2-4; 9 positions agree with TRBD2. The junction had 8 bases not matched to a gene; V was cut back by 2 bases and J by 3 bases. Germline CDR1 is ENHRY and CDR2 is SYGVKD. The CDR3 covers 17 residues.

This chain links TRBV7-2 with TRBJ1-2, with 12 positions matching TRBD1. Germline CDR1 reads SGHTA; CDR2 reads FQGNSA. CDR3 length equals 16 residues. V was pared by 1 base and J by 8 bases, with 8 bases of the junction left unmatched. CDR3 coding DNA: TGTGCCAGCAGCTTAGGGGACAGGGGGCGTAGAGACGGCTACACCTTC. Its protein is CASSLGDRGRRDGYTF. Using reference TRBV7-2 and TRBJ1-2 for the parts outside the CDR3, the full variable domain is GAGVSQSPSNKVTEKGKDVELRCDPISGHTALYWYRQSLGQGLEFLIYFQGNSAPDKSGLPSDRFSAERTGGSVSTLTIQRTQQEDSAVYLCASSLGDRGRRDGYTFGSGTRLTVV.

There are many counts of this clone. The chain joins TRBV2 to TRBJ1-1, with 9 bases that match TRBD1. V was pared by 8 bases and J by 5 bases, with 18 bases of the junction left unmatched. Germline V gives CDR1 SNHLY, CDR2 FYNNEI. This CDR3 has 17 residues. CDR3 sequence reads: CASVHRGQGVFGTEAFF. The CDR3 DNA is TGTGCCAGCGTGCATAGGGGACAGGGTGTATTCGGGACTGAAGCTTTCTTT.

V gene TRBV5-6 combines with J gene TRBJ2-1, with 10 positions matching TRBD2. The V segment lost 4 bases and the J segment 8 bases; nucleotides outside the gene matches: 12. Germline CDR1 and CDR2: SGHDT and YYEEEE. This CDR3 region has 16 residues. In nucleotides, the CDR3 is TGTGCCAGCAGCCCGGGACTAGCGACTACAAGGGATGAGCAGTTCTTC. Its protein product is CASSPGLATTRDEQFF.

The chain carries TRBV7-8 and TRBJ1-1, with D uncertain. Trimming removed 1 base from V and 7 bases from J, with 10 bases in between. Germline V lookup: CDR1 SGHVS, CDR2 FQNEAQ. The CDR3 contains 13 residues. The CDR3 region has the DNA TGTGCCAGCAGCTTAGTCCCCGGGGATGAAGCTTTCTTT. It encodes CASSLVPGDEAFF.

This chain uses TRBV6-5 with TRBJ2-7; TRBD1 aligns across 7 bases. The germline gives CDR1 MNHEY, CDR2 SVGAGI. J gave up 0 bases and V 4 bases, and 6 bases lay outside the gene matches. This CDR3 has 15 amino acids. For the CDR3, the DNA is TGTGCCAGCAGTTCCTCCGGGACAGTCTCCTACGAGCAGTACTTC. Its translation is CASSSSGTVSYEQYF.

V is TRBV18 and J is TRBJ2-3, with D possibly TRBD1 on 6 matching bases. Germline V gene lookup returns CDR1 KGHSH and CDR2 LQKENI. The CDR3 length is 15 residues. V lost 3 bases and J lost 4, with 14 bases in between. The chain's CDR3 is CASSPPTGFPDTQYF. The CDR3 DNA sequence: TGTGCCAGCTCACCTCCCACAGGGTTTCCAGATACGCAGTATTTT.

The genes are TRBV30 and TRBJ2-6; D not resolved. Germline values: CDR1 GTSNPN, CDR2 SVGIG (reference sequence). The CDR3 runs 15 residues. V lost 4 bases, J lost 0 bases, and 10 bases lay in between. The CDR3 DNA sequence: TGTGCCTGGACGCTTTCTATCTCTGGGGCCAACGTCCTGACTTTC. Protein: CAWTLSISGANVLTF.

The V gene is TRBV9, the J gene TRBJ2-7, with 13 bases matching TRBD2. The CDR3 totals 16 residues. The J segment lost 2 bases and the V segment lost 2 bases, leaving 4 bases of the junction unmatched. Germline CDR1 reads SGDLS; CDR2 reads YYNGEE. The CDR3 coding sequence is TGTGCCAGCAGCGTGGCGGGACTAGCGGGACCCTACGAGCAGTACTTC. Its protein is CASSVAGLAGPYEQYF.

V and J are TRBV11-2 and TRBJ2-7; D is perhaps TRBD2 (5 bases). CDR1 is SGHAT and CDR2 is FQNNGV in the germline V gene. CDR3 length equals 14 residues. Trimming left V 5 bases short and J 0 bases short, with 11 bases between. The CDR3: CASSVGLSSYEQYF. CDR3 nucleotide sequence: TGTGCCAGCAGCGTCGGACTTTCCTCCTACGAGCAGTACTTC.

This sequence joins TRBV11-2 and TRBJ1-4, with 9 bases that match TRBD1. The V and J ends lost 3 bases and 4 bases, in that order; junction bases with no gene match: 9. Germline V lookup: CDR1 SGHAT, CDR2 FQNNGV. The CDR3 sequence is 17 residues long. The CDR3: CASSFPGQGPINEKLFF. CDR3 in DNA: TGTGCCAGCAGCTTCCCGGGACAGGGACCCATTAATGAAAAACTGTTTTTT.

This clone was seen once. The rearrangement uses TRBV18 and TRBJ2-6, with D possibly TRBD2 on 6 matching bases. The CDR3 has 17 residues. V lost 3 bases, J lost 0 bases, and 12 bases lay in between. Germline CDR1 reads KGHSH; CDR2 reads LQKENI. This chain's CDR3 is CASSPGDWGSGANVLTF. DNA of the CDR3: TGTGCCAGCTCACCTGGGGACTGGGGCTCTGGGGCCAACGTCCTGACTTTC.

This chain uses TRBV4-3 with TRBJ2-7, with D possibly being TRBD2 (6 bases). CDR3 size: 16 residues. Trimming stripped 2 bases from V and 1 base from J, with 15 bases between. The germline CDR1 and CDR2 sequences are LGHNA and YSLEER. CDR3 protein: CASSQKLVGGSYEQYF. The DNA of the CDR3 is TGCGCCAGCAGCCAAAAACTAGTTGGGGGGTCCTACGAGCAGTACTTC.

This sequence joins TRBV6-1 and TRBJ2-7, with TRBD1 matching 9 bases. Germline CDR1 reads MNHNS; CDR2 reads SASEGT. V was pared by 2 bases and J by 6 bases, with 11 bases of the junction left unmatched. The CDR3 covers 16 residues. Written as DNA, the CDR3 is TGTGCCAGCAGTGAACCTCCGGGACAGGGACTCGGCGAGCAGTACTTC. Protein: CASSEPPGQGLGEQYF.

The gene calls are TRBV2 and TRBJ1-1; TRBD1 might be the D (5 bases). The CDR3 is 13 residues long. V dropped 3 bases and J dropped 3 bases, with 8 bases sitting between them. Looked up from germline, CDR1 is SNHLY and CDR2 is FYNNEI. The CDR3 loop is CASSDPGDTEAFF. The CDR3 DNA reads as TGTGCCAGCAGTGACCCGGGGGACACTGAAGCTTTCTTT.

This clone came up once. The rearrangement uses TRBV11-2 and TRBJ2-1, with 7 bases aligning to TRBD2. The CDR3 covers 17 residues. V shed 0 bases, J shed 1 base, and the junction held 6 bases outside the gene matches. Looked up from germline, CDR1 is SGHAT and CDR2 is FQNNGV. Here the CDR3 reads CASSLDRSGTSYNEQFF. The CDR3 DNA follows: TGTGCCAGCAGCTTAGATCGAAGCGGGACTTCCTACAATGAGCAGTTCTTC.

The gene calls are TRBV2 and TRBJ1-5; the match to TRBD1 covers 7 bases. Unmatched junction bases numbered 4, after V lost 5 bases and J lost 3 bases. Germline lookup yields CDR1 SNHLY and CDR2 FYNNEI. The CDR3 contains 14 residues. CDR3 bases: TGTGCCAGCAGTCAAGACAGGGCCAATCAGCCCCAGCATTTT. This encodes CASSQDRANQPQHF.

The genes are TRBV28 and TRBJ2-1; D not resolved. Germline assignment: CDR1 MDHEN and CDR2 SYDVKM. V lost 2 bases, J lost 4 bases, and 12 bases lay in between. This CDR3 spans 15 amino acids. The CDR3 DNA follows: TGTGCCAGCAGTTTAAGGCGGTCCAGATACAATGAGCAGTTCTTC. Translation gives CASSLRRSRYNEQFF.

V and J are TRBV28 and TRBJ2-1; 8 positions agree with TRBD1. CDR3 size: 15 residues. Germline CDR1 reads MDHEN; CDR2 reads SYDVKM. Trimming cost V 5 bases and J 10 bases; bases outside gene matches: 13. As DNA, the CDR3 is TGTGCCAGCAGTCCCCACAACAGGGGGTCCGGGGAGCAGTTCTTC. Protein product: CASSPHNRGSGEQFF.